Each of the 14 T cell receptor beta chains below was sequenced from the same sample in a study of cytomegalovirus exposure and HLA in healthy donors. The study ran its PCR with 60 Vbeta and 13 Jbeta primers. Here immunoSEQ multiplex PCR was the method, and the copy in TCRdb shows in-frame clones only, minus some. The sample lists about 140,000 clones, more than 75% occurring once. The specimen was PBMCs. The receptors derive from a man between 18 and 35 years old in good health and CMV-seropositive.

This clone occurred a few times. The chain joins TRBV28 to TRBJ1-5; maybe TRBD1 (5 bases). Germline V gene data show CDR1 as MDHEN and CDR2 as SYDVKM. Trimming pared 5 bases from V and 3 bases from J, leaving 14 bases between. This CDR3 spans 15 amino acids. CDR3 in DNA: TGTGCCAGCAGTAAAGTACCCAGGGTCAATCAGCCCCAGCATTTT. Translation gives CASSKVPRVNQPQHF.

The chain joins TRBV29-1 to TRBJ2-7; the D gene is possibly TRBD2 (5 bases). CDR1 is SQVTM, CDR2 ANQGSEA, per germline. The CDR3 has 14 residues. V was clipped by 4 bases and J by 0 bases, with 13 bases between them. CDR3 amino acids: CSVALGGHSYEQYF. The CDR3 nucleotides are TGCAGCGTTGCTCTCGGCGGGCACTCCTACGAGCAGTACTTC.

The CDR3 protein is CASSLGAGQVYGYTF. CDR3 bases: TGTGCCAGCAGCTTAGGGGCAGGGCAAGTCTATGGCTACACCTTC. V usage is TRBV7-6 and J usage is TRBJ1-2, with D tentatively TRBD1 (5 bases). Trimming removed 1 base at V and 4 bases at J, with 13 bases between. The germline V gene encodes CDR1 SGHVS and CDR2 FNYEAQ. This CDR3 contains 15 residues.

This clone was seen only a few times. The chain uses TRBV7-8 and TRBJ1-2; 7 bases map to TRBD1. The CDR3 runs to 14 residues. The germline V gene encodes CDR1 SGHVS and CDR2 FQNEAQ. Trimming took 5 bases from V and 0 from J; bases not matched to a gene: 3. The CDR3 DNA sequence: TGTGCCAGCAGCCGCGGGACAGCTAACTATGGCTACACCTTC. Its protein product is CASSRGTANYGYTF.

V and J are TRBV2 and TRBJ2-5; 8 nucleotides agree with TRBD2. Trimming cost V 6 bases and J 2 bases; bases outside gene matches: 5. CDR1 and CDR2 from the germline V gene are SNHLY and FYNNEI. The CDR3 covers 14 residues. The CDR3 sequence is CASSRLATQETQYF. The DNA for the CDR3 is TGTGCCAGCAGCAGACTAGCGACGCAAGAGACCCAGTACTTC.

The V gene is TRBV7-2, the J gene TRBJ1-1; D is unclear. The CDR3 extends over 14 amino acids. V was cut by 1 base and J by 1 base, with 7 bases left in between. CDR1 is SGHTA and CDR2 is FQGNSA in the germline V gene. The CDR3 DNA reads as TGTGCCAGCAGCTTAGTGAGTCCGAACACTGAAGCTTTCTTT. It translates to CASSLVSPNTEAFF.

This chain joins TRBV19 and TRBJ1-1; 9 bases are shared with TRBD1. The CDR3 sequence is 12 residues long. From germline, CDR1 is LNHDA and CDR2 SQIVND (reference sequence). V trimming: 9 bases; J trimming: 6 bases; junction bases outside the gene matches: 5. In DNA form, the CDR3 reads TGTGCCAGCGGGACAGGGATACCTGAAGCTTTCTTT. This gives the protein CASGTGIPEAFF. The variable domain in full, completed from reference TRBV19 and TRBJ1-1, reads DGGITQSPKYLFRKEGQNVTLSCEQNLNHDAMYWYRQDPGQGLRLIYYSQIVNDFQKGDIAEGYSVSREKKESFPLTVTSAQKNPTAFYLCASGTGIPEAFFGQGTRLTVV.

The V and J genes are TRBV5-1 and TRBJ1-6, with TRBD1 matching 7 bases. This CDR3 spans 16 amino acids. V was clipped by 4 bases and J by 6 bases; unmatched bases: 10. In germline, CDR1 is SGHRS, CDR2 YFSETQ. CDR3 coding DNA: TGCGCCAGCAGCGCCTCGGGACAGCAAGTTAATTCACCCCTCCACTTT. It specifies CASSASGQQVNSPLHF.

The genes are TRBV4-1 and TRBJ1-3; 10 bases line up with TRBD1. CDR1 and CDR2 (germline): MGHRA, YSYEKL. The CDR3 contains 18 residues. V dropped 1 base and J dropped 2; count of bases not matched to a gene: 8. The CDR3, as DNA: TGCGCCAGCAGCCAAGGACAGGGGGCGCTGAGGGCTGGAAACACCATATATTTT. Encoded protein: CASSQGQGALRAGNTIYF.

J is TRBJ2-3 and V is TRBV5-1; possibly TRBD1 for D (6 bases). The germline V and J ends were trimmed by 4 bases and 6 bases, with 12 bases remaining between them. Germline values: CDR1 SGHRS, CDR2 YFSETQ. This CDR3 spans 13 amino acids. CDR3 protein: CASSPTGLDTQYF. In nucleotides, the CDR3 is TGCGCCAGCAGCCCGACAGGTCTGGATACGCAGTATTTT. The variable domain in full, with the rest retrieved from reference TRBV5-1 and TRBJ2-3, is KAGVTQTPRYLIKTRGQQVTLSCSPISGHRSVSWYQQTPGQGLQFLFEYFSETQRNKGNFPGRFSGRQFSNSRSEMNVSTLELGDSALYLCASSPTGLDTQYFGPGTRLTVL.

The genes are TRBV7-3 and TRBJ1-1; possibly TRBD1 for D (5 bases). This CDR3 comprises 14 residues. Germline V gene lookup returns CDR1 SGHTA and CDR2 FQGTGA. The germline V and J ends were trimmed by 5 bases and 1 base, with 11 bases remaining between them. CDR3 bases: TGTGCCAGCAGCCCAGCGGGGGGGAACACTGAAGCTTTCTTT. Residues: CASSPAGGNTEAFF.

The chain links TRBV6-6 to TRBJ1-5; weak D call: TRBD1 (6 bases). Between the trimmed V and J ends, which lost 2 bases and 2 bases, there was a span of 10 bases. The CDR3 has 15 amino acids. The germline V gene has CDR1 MNHNY and CDR2 SVGAGI (reference sequence). The CDR3: CASSYPDSRNQPQHF. The DNA for the CDR3 is TGTGCCAGCAGTTACCCGGACAGCCGCAATCAGCCCCAGCATTTT.

A remark on this clone: One junction end disagrees with the germline gene, perhaps due to a read error. The CDR3 spells CVSSQVGLAGDTQYF. CDR3 nucleotides: TGCGTCAGCAGCCAAGTTGGACTAGCAGGAGATACGCAGTATTTT. The genes are TRBV4-1 and TRBJ2-3; 8 positions agree with TRBD2. Germline-derived CDR1 and CDR2 are MGHRA and YSYEKL. The CDR3 length is 15 residues.

The chain links TRBV27 to TRBJ2-7, with 10 bases lining up with TRBD1. Unmatched junction bases numbered 5, after V lost 4 bases and J lost 2 bases. The CDR3 loop spans 15 amino acids. Germline CDR1 is MNHEY and CDR2 is SMNVEV (reference sequence). CDR3 sequence reads: CASSSPGTGAYEQYF. The CDR3 DNA reads as TGTGCCAGCAGTTCCCCCGGGACAGGGGCCTACGAGCAGTACTTC.